What follows describes a single T cell receptor beta chain. Its antigen is unknown. No clone much larger than this one lies a single base away; base qualities are absent. Each collaborating institution followed its own protocols to collect whole blood in K2EDTA tubes. For TCRbeta analysis, collaborator samples were shipped as frozen whole blood, as isolated PBMCs, or as DNA extracted from either sample type. This sample stems from a study of blood T cell repertoires in COVID-19 (dated by TCRdb to 2018 to 2021). The study in broad terms: The collaborator samples originated in the United States, Italy and Spain and spanned the acute and convalescent phases of COVID-19. Where HLA class I and class II types were available, the types were taken from metadata supplied by the sample provider, not from assay-based typing. The material from the prospective study consisted of cDNA or gDNA derived from T cells, B-cell-depleted T cells, or PBMCs. Samples came from the ongoing ImmuneRACE study (first 160 participants) plus 1,254 subjects from 6 global collaborators. The repertoires were released in a freely available public database meant as a resource for research on the immune response to SARS-CoV-2. Deeply sampled blood TCRbeta repertoires from subjects exposed to, actively infected with, or recovered from COVID-19 were included in the dataset. Nearly every sample came with metadata listing a de-identified subject ID, COVID-19 status, age in years and sex. General conclusions and limits of the study: Clinical and demographic metadata were provided uncurated, with the amount varying by source and participant.

Via the germline V gene (reference sequence), CDR1 is LNHDA and CDR2 SQIVND. Including cysteine and phenylalanine, the CDR3 has 14 amino acids. The CDR3 DNA has 42 bases and is translated from base 1. Ends trimmed: V by 4 bases, J by 7 bases; bases unmatched to a gene: 10. TCRbeta CDR3 regions were amplified from genomic DNA using the immunoSEQ Assay, a bias-controlled multiplex PCR. Per the source publication's procedure: The number of nucleated cells in each sample was estimated by amplification of reference gene primers within the assay. Sequence reads were collapsed and filtered to measure the absolute abundance of every unique TCRbeta CDR3 rearrangement. Productive Simpson clonality was computed per sample as the square root of Simpson's diversity index over productive rearrangements. Sourced from immuneACCESS, this table was stored by TCRdb with only in-frame sequences that have V and J called. A share of the clones is absent; for the studies checked, an unresolved V gene accounts for under half, and the remainder has no known explanation. The V and J calls and clone size come from that table; D and trimming were worked out from the DNA. The sample includes around 320,000 clones, with approximately 90% observed a single time. The ten largest clones capture less than 2.5% of the sample.

The clonotype comes from a man aged 18 to 29 with active or convalescent COVID-19. The sample consisted of peripheral blood. Recombination linked TRBV19 to TRBJ2-7; TRBD1 agrees with 7 junctional bases. The CDR3 region: CASSNTMGQPEQYF. The sequenced DNA: TGTGCCAGTAGTAATACAATGGGACAGCCGGAGCAGTACTTC.